A selection of T cell receptor beta chains follows, all from one sample in a study of T cells after posttransplantation cyclophosphamide. Profiling relied on immunoSEQ multiplex PCR, and the TCRdb table lists in-frame clones only, not all of them. The sample shows some 34,000 clones, roughly 78% of them seen only once. The sequences come from CD4+ T cells sorted from blood, collected 1,700 to 2,000 days after a stem cell transplant with posttransplant cyclophosphamide. The origin of the receptors is a female patient aged 40-50 years who received an allogeneic stem cell transplant from a related donor, was CMV-positive, and had no GVHD. The graft donor may have given rise to some T cells. CDR3s include the opening cysteine and the closing phenylalanine or tryptophan. Fields, in order: clone size, J gene, V gene, D gene, CDR3 protein, CDR3 DNA. The D gene is left open where the match is weak. The size field is filled for only some rows; it gives once, few, many or a size class.

NA	TRBJ1-5	TRBV21-1	NA	CASSKITGQYYSNQPQHF	TGTGCCAGCAGCAAAATCACGGGACAGTATTATAGCAATCAGCCCCAGCATTTT
NA	TRBJ2-5	TRBV5-1	NA	CASSLATAQETQYF	TGCGCCAGCAGCTTGGCAACAGCCCAAGAGACCCAGTACTTC
few	TRBJ1-2	TRBV18	NA	CASSPDRTYGYTF	TGTGCCAGCTCACCTGACAGGACATATGGCTACACCTTC
NA	TRBJ1-2	TRBV4-3	TRBD1	CASSQSLDRDGYTF	TGCGCCAGCAGCCAATCTCTGGACAGGGACGGCTACACCTTC
few	TRBJ1-6	TRBV6-5	NA	CASRPGNSPLHF	TGTGCCAGCAGGCCAGGGAATTCACCCCTCCACTTT
NA	TRBJ1-2	TRBV29-1	NA	CSVARGYGYTF	TGCAGCGTTGCTCGGGGATACGGCTACACCTTC
NA	TRBJ1-3	TRBV5-1	NA	CASSLAGSSSGNTIYF	TGCGCCAGCAGCTTGGCCGGTTCTTCCTCTGGAAACACCATATATTTT
NA	TRBJ1-4	TRBV7-6	NA	CASSPRGLGEKLFF	TGTGCCAGCAGCCCTCGGGGTTTAGGGGAAAAACTGTTTTTT
NA	TRBJ2-4	TRBV19	TRBD1	CASSKGQPIAKNIQYF	TGTGCCAGTAGCAAGGGACAGCCGATAGCCAAAAACATTCAGTACTTC
NA	TRBJ2-2	TRBV7-9	NA	CASSPKEVGELFF	TGTGCCAGCAGCCCCAAGGAGGTCGGGGAGCTGTTTTTT
few	TRBJ1-6	TRBV7-2	NA	CASSLAPSYNSPLHF	TGTGCCAGCAGCTTAGCGCCCAGTTATAATTCACCCCTCCACTTT
NA	TRBJ1-3	TRBV2	TRBD1	CASSERTGDYTIYF	TGTGCCAGCAGTGAGCGGACAGGGGACTACACCATATATTTT
few	TRBJ2-2	TRBV7-9	NA	CASSLVGRSSGELFF	TGTGCCAGCAGCTTAGTAGGCCGGAGTTCCGGGGAGCTGTTTTTT
NA	TRBJ1-4	TRBV5-1	NA	CASSPLFQRLSEKLFF	TGCGCCAGCAGCCCCTTGTTTCAGCGCCTAAGTGAAAAACTGTTTTTT
once	TRBJ2-4	TRBV5-1	TRBD1	CASSRFGGTGGLLDIQYF	TGCGCCAGCAGCCGATTCGGGGGGACAGGGGGTTTACTGGACATTCAGTACTTC
few	TRBJ2-2	TRBV28	NA	CASSLIWASGELFF	TGTGCCAGCAGTCTAATTTGGGCCTCCGGGGAGCTGTTTTTT
once	TRBJ1-1	TRBV5-4	NA	CASSSAGGAEAFF	TGTGCCAGCAGCTCCGCGGGTGGGGCTGAAGCTTTCTTT
NA	TRBJ1-1	TRBV11-2	TRBD1	CASREEGARNTEAFF	TGTGCCAGCAGAGAGGAGGGGGCGAGGAACACTGAAGCTTTCTTT
NA	TRBJ1-1	TRBV7-3	NA	CASSLRGGTLNTEAFF	TGTGCCAGCAGCTTAAGGGGTGGGACACTAAACACTGAAGCTTTCTTT
NA	TRBJ1-4	TRBV13	NA	CASSRRVTNEKLFF	TGTGCCAGCAGCCGCAGGGTGACTAATGAAAAACTGTTTTTT
NA	TRBJ2-3	TRBV5-1	TRBD1	CASSLQGVKTDTQYF	TGCGCCAGCAGCCTACAGGGGGTGAAGACAGATACGCAGTATTTT
NA	TRBJ2-6	TRBV6-5	TRBD1	CASSRQGAGANVLTF	TGTGCCAGCAGCCGACAGGGGGCCGGGGCCAACGTCCTGACTTTC
few	TRBJ1-3	TRBV19	TRBD1	CASGDRRDSRSSGNTIYF	TGTGCCAGTGGGGACAGGAGGGACTCGAGATCGTCTGGAAACACCATATATTTT
NA	TRBJ2-4	TRBV7-2	NA	CASSLAPPQGPWTKNIQYF	TGTGCCAGCAGCTTAGCCCCCCCTCAGGGCCCCTGGACCAAAAACATTCAGTACTTC
NA	TRBJ2-1	TRBV9	NA	CASSVEHSSYNEQFF	TGTGCCAGCAGCGTAGAGCACAGCTCCTACAATGAGCAGTTCTTC
NA	TRBJ1-6	TRBV7-8	NA	CASSFNRNSPLHF	TGTGCCAGCAGCTTTAACAGGAATTCACCCCTCCACTTT
NA	TRBJ1-2	TRBV7-2	NA	CASSPRQGGYGYTF	TGTGCCAGCAGCCCCCGGCAGGGAGGTTATGGCTACACCTTC
NA	TRBJ2-3	TRBV9	NA	CASSVGSSTDTQYF	TGTGCCAGCAGCGTAGGTAGCAGCACAGATACGCAGTATTTT
NA	TRBJ1-6	TRBV7-6	TRBD1	CASSPRQGDNSPLHF	TGTGCCAGCAGCCCCCGTCAGGGGGATAATTCACCCCTCCACTTT
few	TRBJ2-7	TRBV19	TRBD2	CASSTSPGGSYEQYF	TGTGCCAGTAGTACCAGCCCGGGGGGTTCCTACGAGCAGTACTTC
NA	TRBJ1-1	TRBV19	NA	CASSSPPGALDTEAFF	TGTGCCAGTAGTTCCCCTCCAGGGGCGCTGGACACTGAAGCTTTCTTT
NA	TRBJ1-4	TRBV18	NA	CASSDSNEKLFF	TGTGCCAGCTCAGATAGCAATGAAAAACTGTTTTTT
NA	TRBJ1-3	TRBV19	NA	CASTHRLTPGHLSGNTIYF	TGTGCCAGTACCCATAGGTTAACGCCGGGACACCTCTCTGGAAACACCATATATTTT
once	TRBJ2-7	TRBV7-3	TRBD1	CASRPNRGQDYEQYF	TGTGCCAGCAGGCCTAACAGGGGGCAGGACTACGAGCAGTACTTC
NA	TRBJ2-7	TRBV19	TRBD1	CASRKGQGSYEQYF	TGTGCCAGTAGAAAAGGACAGGGGTCCTACGAGCAGTACTTC
NA	TRBJ1-5	TRBV6-6	NA	CASTQFRVGNQPQHF	TGTGCCAGCACTCAATTCAGGGTAGGCAATCAGCCCCAGCATTTT
NA	TRBJ1-6	TRBV11-2	NA	CASSLDRSQLNSPLHF	TGTGCCAGCAGCTTAGATAGGTCACAGCTTAATTCACCCCTCCACTTT
NA	TRBJ2-1	TRBV5-6	NA	CASRELDLGSYNEQFF	TGTGCCAGCAGAGAACTAGACCTAGGCTCCTACAATGAGCAGTTCTTC
NA	TRBJ1-1	TRBV6-6	NA	CASSYEGAEAFF	TGTGCCAGCAGTTATGAGGGGGCTGAAGCTTTCTTT
NA	TRBJ2-7	TRBV5-1	NA	CASRNVRGTYEQYF	TGCGCCAGCAGAAATGTAAGGGGAACCTACGAGCAGTACTTC
NA	TRBJ2-5	TRBV25-1	TRBD2	CASSKTSGGYQETQYF	TGTGCCAGCAGTAAGACTAGCGGGGGGTATCAAGAGACCCAGTACTTC
NA	TRBJ2-7	TRBV4-1	TRBD1	CASSPRGQGFGEQYF	TGCGCCAGCAGCCCTCGGGGACAGGGTTTCGGCGAGCAGTACTTC
NA	TRBJ2-7	TRBV6-1	TRBD1	CASSAIGTGSYEQYF	TGTGCCAGCAGTGCCATTGGGACAGGGTCTTACGAGCAGTACTTC
NA	TRBJ2-6	TRBV15	NA	CATSRAGLSGANVLTF	TGTGCCACCAGCAGGGCGGGGCTCTCTGGGGCCAACGTCCTGACTTTC
NA	TRBJ1-4	TRBV6-5	NA	CASSYSGPNEKLFF	TGTGCCAGCAGTTACTCGGGGCCTAATGAAAAACTGTTTTTT
NA	TRBJ2-7	TRBV9	NA	CASSVETGTLYEQYF	TGTGCCAGCAGCGTCGAGACAGGCACACTCTACGAGCAGTACTTC
NA	TRBJ1-2	TRBV6-5	NA	CASIGADYGYTF	TGTGCCAGCATTGGAGCCGACTATGGCTACACCTTC
once	TRBJ2-1	TRBV2	NA	CASSAALAGEQFF	TGTGCCAGCAGTGCGGCCCTAGCCGGTGAGCAGTTCTTC
NA	TRBJ1-5	TRBV28	NA	CAAGPGDSNQPQHF	TGTGCAGCAGGGCCAGGGGATAGCAATCAGCCCCAGCATTTT
few	TRBJ1-2	TRBV15	NA	CATSSPRGGNYGYTF	TGTGCCACCAGCAGCCCTAGGGGAGGGAATTATGGCTACACCTTC
NA	TRBJ1-2	TRBV6-1	NA	CASTPGGVRNYGYTF	TGTGCCAGCACTCCGGGGGGGGTACGAAACTATGGCTACACCTTC
NA	TRBJ2-3	TRBV7-8	NA	CASSSLDTQYF	TGTGCCAGCAGCTCGTTAGATACGCAGTATTTT
NA	TRBJ2-5	TRBV9	NA	CASSPFPGLETQYF	TGTGCCAGCAGCCCTTTCCCGGGTCTAGAGACCCAGTACTTC
few	TRBJ1-4	TRBV5-4	TRBD1	CASSDFPGTGGEKLFF	TGTGCCAGCAGCGATTTTCCCGGGACAGGGGGTGAAAAACTGTTTTTT
NA	TRBJ2-7	TRBV27	TRBD2	CASRLPTAGGLYEQYF	TGTGCCAGCAGATTGCCCACAGCGGGGGGACTCTACGAGCAGTACTTC
NA	TRBJ2-7	TRBV9	NA	CASSVATVSEQYF	TGTGCCAGCAGCGTAGCTACCGTGAGCGAGCAGTACTTC
NA	TRBJ1-4	TRBV5-8	NA	CASSPLGRGGLFF	TGTGCCAGCAGCCCTCTTGGACGGGGAGGACTGTTTTTT
once	TRBJ1-3	TRBV19	NA	CASTPTGTALVLTGNTIYF	TGTGCCAGTACCCCGACAGGCACGGCTCTCGTTTTAACTGGAAACACCATATATTTT
NA	TRBJ1-2	TRBV9	NA	CASSVIKDERLWTRNYGYTF	TGTGCCAGCAGCGTAATTAAAGACGAACGGCTATGGACACGAAACTATGGCTACACCTTC
NA	TRBJ2-1	TRBV20-1	TRBD2	CSARTSIEQFF	TGCAGTGCCCGGACTAGTATTGAGCAGTTCTTC